Listed below are T cell receptor beta chains from one sample, sequenced in a study of blood T cell repertoires in COVID-19. Sequencing used immunoSEQ multiplex PCR; TCRdb keeps in-frame clones, though not all of them. Of some 59,000 clones in the sample, more than 70% were seen once. Sequenced material: peripheral blood. The source of these receptors is a man aged 30-40 years with COVID-19, enrolled during active disease. Both conserved end residues are part of each CDR3. The order of the fields is clone size, D gene, V gene, J gene, CDR3 DNA, CDR3 protein. A D gene is named only where the DNA matches it firmly. Part of the rows lack a size; the others show once, few, many or a class for expanded clones.

.,TRBD1,TRBV5-6,TRBJ2-7,TGTGCCAGCAGGTGGACAGGGGGCGACGAGCAGTACTTC,CASRWTGGDEQYF
.,.,TRBV2,TRBJ2-7,TGTGCCAGCACGGGACTGTCCTCCTACGAGCAGTACTTC,CASTGLSSYEQYF
.,TRBD1,TRBV27,TRBJ2-1,TGTGCCAGCATGGACAGGGGCGATTACAATGAGCAGTTCTTC,CASMDRGDYNEQFF
.,TRBD2,TRBV11-2,TRBJ2-3,TGTGCCAGCAGGAGATCCGGGACTAGCGGGAGAAGGCTAGGGGATACGCAGTATTTT,CASRRSGTSGRRLGDTQYF
.,.,TRBV5-1,TRBJ2-3,TGCGCCAGCAGCTTGGGAGCGACCGGGGGCACAGATACGCAGTATTTT,CASSLGATGGTDTQYF
.,TRBD1,TRBV7-9,TRBJ2-1,TGTGCCAGCAGTTCCGGGACAGGGGTCAACAATGAGCAGTTCTTC,CASSSGTGVNNEQFF
.,.,TRBV23-1,TRBJ1-1,TGCGCCAGCACCTCGGGGGAGGGCCGGACTGAAGCTTTCTTT,CASTSGEGRTEAFF
few,.,TRBV7-6,TRBJ2-7,TGTGCCAGCAGCTTAGGGGCAGGGGAGACCTACGAGCAGTACTTC,CASSLGAGETYEQYF
.,.,TRBV4-3,TRBJ2-3,TGCGCCAGCAGCCAAGATTCGGGGGCAGATACGCAGTATTTT,CASSQDSGADTQYF
few,.,TRBV15,TRBJ2-5,TGTGCCACCAGCAGAGTCATCGCGGATTTCCAAGAGACCCAGTACTTC,CATSRVIADFQETQYF
.,.,TRBV30,TRBJ1-5,TGTGCCTGGAGTGGGGAGCCGGGGGGGGGTCAGCCCCAGCATTTT,CAWSGEPGGGQPQHF
.,.,TRBV5-1,TRBJ2-1,TGCGCCAGCAGCGGCGGGGCGGCAGGGAGAGCCAATGAGCAGTTCTTC,CASSGGAAGRANEQFF
.,TRBD2,TRBV3-1/TRBV3-2,TRBJ2-3,TGTGCCAGCAGCCGCGCCGGGACTAGCGGGGGGGGGACCTCCACAGATACGCAGTATTTT,CASSRAGTSGGGTSTDTQYF
.,.,TRBV2,TRBJ2-5,TGTGCCAGCACGAAAGAGGCCCGGGGATGGGAGACCCAGTACTTC,CASTKEARGWETQYF
.,.,TRBV19,TRBJ2-7,TGTGCCAGTAGTATAGTAGACCAGGAAAGCTCCTACGAGCAGTACTTC,CASSIVDQESSYEQYF
.,TRBD1,TRBV6-4,TRBJ1-5,TGTGCCAGCAGTCCACAGGGGAATCAGCCCCAGCATTTT,CASSPQGNQPQHF
.,.,TRBV7-9,TRBJ2-1,TGTGCCAGCAGCTTAGCGGGTTCAGGCGATGAGCAGTTCTTC,CASSLAGSGDEQFF
once,.,TRBV6-1,TRBJ2-5,TGTGCCAGCGGGGCGGATAGGGTGATTGAGACCCAGTACTTC,CASGADRVIETQYF
once,TRBD1,TRBV7-8,TRBJ1-1,TGTGCCAGCAGACTAAAACATGGGACAGGGCCGGACACTGAAGCTTTCTTT,CASRLKHGTGPDTEAFF
.,.,TRBV15,TRBJ2-2,TGTGCCACCAGCAGAGACCGTGTTACGAGGAGGGCCGGGGAGCTGTTTTTT,CATSRDRVTRRAGELFF
.,.,TRBV4-3,TRBJ1-2,TGCGCCAGCAGCCGTTTTTTGGGGGGAGATGGCTACACCTTC,CASSRFLGGDGYTF
.,.,TRBV6-2/TRBV6-3,TRBJ2-7,TGTGCCAGCAGTTATGTGGGCAGACCCTACGAGCAGTACTTC,CASSYVGRPYEQYF
.,.,TRBV5-5,TRBJ2-1,TGTGCCAGCAGCTTGCAAGGACTTGAGCAGTTCTTC,CASSLQGLEQFF
.,.,TRBV3-1/TRBV3-2,TRBJ1-1,TGTGCCAGCAGCCAAGATAGTCCCACTCTGAACACTGAAGCTTTCTTT,CASSQDSPTLNTEAFF
few,.,TRBV9,TRBJ1-3,TGTGCCAGCAGTTATTCTGGAAACACCATATATTTT,CASSYSGNTIYF